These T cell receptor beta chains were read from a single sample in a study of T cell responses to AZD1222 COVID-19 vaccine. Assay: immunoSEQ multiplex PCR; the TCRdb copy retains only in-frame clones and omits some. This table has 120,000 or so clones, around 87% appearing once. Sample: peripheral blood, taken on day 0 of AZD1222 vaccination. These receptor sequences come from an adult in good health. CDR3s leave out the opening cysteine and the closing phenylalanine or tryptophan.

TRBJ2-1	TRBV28	ASSLRRAVSEQF
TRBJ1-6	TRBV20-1	SASPGGGSPLH
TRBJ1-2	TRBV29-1	SVEDSNYGYT
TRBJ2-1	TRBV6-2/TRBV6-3	ASSFSQGANEQF
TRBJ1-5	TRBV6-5	ASRGTGPNQPQH
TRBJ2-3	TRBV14	ASSQRTPNLDTQY
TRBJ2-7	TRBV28	ASSLTVAYEQY
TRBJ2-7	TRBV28	ASSLVTGGEQY
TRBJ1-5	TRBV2	ASTHQGTGFYPPQH
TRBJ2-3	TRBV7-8	ASSPAGPSVDTQY
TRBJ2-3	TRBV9	ASSPRLSTDTQY
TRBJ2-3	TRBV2	ASSRDRGTDTQY
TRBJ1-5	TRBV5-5	ASSLMGDQPQH
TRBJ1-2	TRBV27	ASSLTGGIHGYT
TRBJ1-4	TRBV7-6	ASSFGPTTGVNEKLF
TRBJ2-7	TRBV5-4	ASSLGQSYEQY
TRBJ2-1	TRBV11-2	ASKKAGGLNTKQF
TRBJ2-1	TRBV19	ASRGLGDNEQF
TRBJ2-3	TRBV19	ASSIGLPATDTQY
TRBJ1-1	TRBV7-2	ASSPRGTEAF
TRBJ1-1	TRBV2	ASSWGAWGTEAF
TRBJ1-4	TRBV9	ASRGTGGEEKLF
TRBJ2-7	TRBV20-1	SASELAGDEQY
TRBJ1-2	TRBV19	ASSSGTVGYT
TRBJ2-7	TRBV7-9	ASSFQGSGGYEQY
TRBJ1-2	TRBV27	ASRTTGTNYGYT
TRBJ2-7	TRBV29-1	SVEGTDSYEQY
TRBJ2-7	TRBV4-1	ASSQEPPVGTPSYEQY
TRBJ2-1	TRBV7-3	ASSSGTGEQF
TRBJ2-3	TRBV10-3	AVRGQDTDTQY
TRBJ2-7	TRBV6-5	ASSYGYSSYEQY
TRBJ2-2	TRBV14	ASSPQTGQPNTGELF
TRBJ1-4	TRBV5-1	ASSLGPQGKQGEKLF
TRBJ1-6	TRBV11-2	ASSPWTGISPLH
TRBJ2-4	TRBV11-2	ASSSRTSGGNIQY
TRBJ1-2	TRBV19	ASSRTAKGYT
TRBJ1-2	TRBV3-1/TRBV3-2	GADRGGYT
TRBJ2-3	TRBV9	ASSPPGLAGTDTQY
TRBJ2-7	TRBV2	ASSEQGNEQY
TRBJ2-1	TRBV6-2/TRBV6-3	ASSYGGLGTEQF
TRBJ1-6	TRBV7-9	ASSSGQMSYSPLH
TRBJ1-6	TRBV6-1	ASSETRPPEPLH
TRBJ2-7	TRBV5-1	ASRLSPPYEQY
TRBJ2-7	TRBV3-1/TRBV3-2	ASSQGSWRCLTYEQY
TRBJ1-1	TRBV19	ASSIGWTGWGPMNTEAF
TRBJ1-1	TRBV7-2	ASKLGAQSTEAF
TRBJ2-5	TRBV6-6	ASRPHDFQETQY
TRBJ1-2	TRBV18	ASSQMTGVNYGYT
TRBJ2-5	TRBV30	AWSFGGPEN
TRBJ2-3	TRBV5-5	ASSLVLGTGDTQY